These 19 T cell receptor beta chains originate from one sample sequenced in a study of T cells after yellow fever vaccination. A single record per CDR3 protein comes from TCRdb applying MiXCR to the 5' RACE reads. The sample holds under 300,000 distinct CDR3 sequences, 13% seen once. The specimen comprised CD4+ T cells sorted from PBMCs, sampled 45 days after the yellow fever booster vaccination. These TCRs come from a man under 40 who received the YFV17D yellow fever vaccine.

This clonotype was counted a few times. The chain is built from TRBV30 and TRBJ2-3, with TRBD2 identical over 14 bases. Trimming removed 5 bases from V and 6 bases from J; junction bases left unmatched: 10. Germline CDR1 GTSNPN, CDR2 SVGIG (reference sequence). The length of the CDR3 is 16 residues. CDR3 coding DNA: TGTGCCTGGTCCAAGGGACTAGCGGGAGTTGCCGATACGCAGTATTTT. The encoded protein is CAWSKGLAGVADTQYF.

The CDR3: CASSGPGLAGTSYNEQFF. CDR3 in DNA: TGCGCCAGCAGCGGTCCGGGACTAGCGGGCACCTCCTACAATGAGCAGTTCTTC. The J gene is TRBJ2-1, the V gene TRBV5-1; 12 nucleotides line up with TRBD2. J was trimmed by 0 bases and V by 4 bases; bases with no gene match: 8. Germline CDR1 is SGHRS and CDR2 is YFSETQ. CDR3 length: 18 amino acids.

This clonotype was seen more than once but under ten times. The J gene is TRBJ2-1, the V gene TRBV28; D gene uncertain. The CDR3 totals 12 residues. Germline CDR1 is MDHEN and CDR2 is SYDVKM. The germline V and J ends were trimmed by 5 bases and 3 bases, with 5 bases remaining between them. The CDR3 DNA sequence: TGTGCCAGCAGTCAAAACTACAATGAGCAGTTCTTC. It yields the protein CASSQNYNEQFF.

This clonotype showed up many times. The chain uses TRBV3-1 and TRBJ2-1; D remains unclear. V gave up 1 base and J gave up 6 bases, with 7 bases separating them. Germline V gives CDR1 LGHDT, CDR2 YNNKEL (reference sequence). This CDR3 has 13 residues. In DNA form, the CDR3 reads TGTGCCAGCAGCCAAGGGTGGTCCAATGAGCAGTTCTTC. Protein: CASSQGWSNEQFF.

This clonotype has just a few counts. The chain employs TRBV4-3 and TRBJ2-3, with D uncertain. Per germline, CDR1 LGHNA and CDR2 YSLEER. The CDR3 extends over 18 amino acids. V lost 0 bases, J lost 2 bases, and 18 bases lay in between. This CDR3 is CASSQDRATGSHTDTQYF. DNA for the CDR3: TGCGCCAGCAGCCAAGATAGGGCTACGGGTTCTCACACAGATACGCAGTATTTT.

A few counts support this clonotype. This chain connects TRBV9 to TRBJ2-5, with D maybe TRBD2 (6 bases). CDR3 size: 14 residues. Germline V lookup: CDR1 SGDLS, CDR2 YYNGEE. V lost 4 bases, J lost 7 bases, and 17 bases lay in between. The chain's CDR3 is CASSPPGRMVTQYF. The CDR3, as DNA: TGTGCCAGCAGCCCCCCCGGGAGAATGGTGACCCAGTACTTC.

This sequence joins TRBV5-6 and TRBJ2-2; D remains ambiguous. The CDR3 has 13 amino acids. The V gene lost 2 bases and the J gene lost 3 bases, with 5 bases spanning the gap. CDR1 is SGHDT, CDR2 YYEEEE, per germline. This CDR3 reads CASSFPHTGELFF. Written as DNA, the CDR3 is TGTGCCAGCAGCTTCCCCCACACCGGGGAGCTGTTTTTT.

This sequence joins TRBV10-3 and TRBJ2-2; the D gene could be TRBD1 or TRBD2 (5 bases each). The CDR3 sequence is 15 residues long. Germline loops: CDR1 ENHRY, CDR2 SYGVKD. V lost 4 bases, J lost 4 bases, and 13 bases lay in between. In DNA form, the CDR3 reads TGTGCCATCAGTGGATCCTGGGACGGCACCGGGGAGCTGTTTTTT. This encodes CAISGSWDGTGELFF.

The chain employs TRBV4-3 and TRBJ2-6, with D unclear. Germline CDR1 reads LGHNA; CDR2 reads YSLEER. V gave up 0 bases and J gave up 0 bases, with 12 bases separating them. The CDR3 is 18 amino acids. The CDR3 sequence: CASSQDAPLLSGANVLTF. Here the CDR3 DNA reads TGCGCCAGCAGCCAAGATGCACCGCTCCTCTCTGGGGCCAACGTCCTGACTTTC.

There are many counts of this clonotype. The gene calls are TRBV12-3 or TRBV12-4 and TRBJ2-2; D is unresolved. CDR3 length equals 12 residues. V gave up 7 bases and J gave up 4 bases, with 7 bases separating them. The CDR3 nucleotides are TGTGCCAGCAACTGGGGCACCGGGGAGCTGTTTTTT. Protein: CASNWGTGELFF.

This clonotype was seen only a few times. CDR3 residues: CSASILTGELFF. CDR3 in DNA: TGCAGTGCTAGCATCCTCACCGGGGAGCTGTTTTTT. The rearrangement joins TRBV20-1 to TRBJ2-2, with D uncertain. CDR1 is DFQATT, CDR2 SNEGSKA, per germline (reference sequence). The CDR3 totals 12 residues. V lost 3 bases, J lost 4 bases, and 6 bases lay in between.

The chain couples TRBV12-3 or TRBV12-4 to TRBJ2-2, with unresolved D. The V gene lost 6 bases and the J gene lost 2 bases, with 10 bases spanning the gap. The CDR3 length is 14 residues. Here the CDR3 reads CASSYLSNTGELFF. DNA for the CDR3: TGTGCCAGCAGCTACCTTTCCAACACCGGGGAGCTGTTTTTT.

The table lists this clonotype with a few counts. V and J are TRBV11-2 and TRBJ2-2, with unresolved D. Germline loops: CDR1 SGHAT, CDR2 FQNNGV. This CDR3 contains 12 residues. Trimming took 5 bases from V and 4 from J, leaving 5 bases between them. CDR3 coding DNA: TGTGCCAGCAGCCAAGTCACCGGGGAGCTGTTTTTT. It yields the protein CASSQVTGELFF.

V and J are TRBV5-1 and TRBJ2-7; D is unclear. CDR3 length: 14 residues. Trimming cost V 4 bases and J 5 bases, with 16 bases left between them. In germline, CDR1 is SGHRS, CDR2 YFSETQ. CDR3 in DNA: TGCGCCAGCAGCCTGGCTGCGGCAAACGACGAGCAGTACTTC. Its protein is CASSLAAANDEQYF.

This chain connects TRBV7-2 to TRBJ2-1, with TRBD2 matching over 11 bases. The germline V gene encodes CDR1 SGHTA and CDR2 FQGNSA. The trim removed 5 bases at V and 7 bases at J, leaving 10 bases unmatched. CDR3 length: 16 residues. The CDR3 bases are TGTGCCAGCAGCCTCTTAGCGGGAGGGGTATATAATGAGCAGTTCTTC. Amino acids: CASSLLAGGVYNEQFF.

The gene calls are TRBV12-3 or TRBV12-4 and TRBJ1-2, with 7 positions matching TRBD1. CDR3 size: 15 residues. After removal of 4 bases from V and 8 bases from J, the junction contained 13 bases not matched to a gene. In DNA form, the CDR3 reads TGTGCCAGCAGTTCCCGACAGGGAAAGCCTGGGGGCTACACCTTC. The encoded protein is CASSSRQGKPGGYTF.

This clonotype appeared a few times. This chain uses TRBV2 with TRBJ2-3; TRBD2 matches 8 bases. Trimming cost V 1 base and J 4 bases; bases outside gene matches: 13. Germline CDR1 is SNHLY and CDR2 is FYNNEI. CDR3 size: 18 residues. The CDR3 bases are TGTGCCAGCAGTGAAGTGGGGTTGCTTAGCGGGAATCCAGATACGCAGTATTTT. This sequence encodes CASSEVGLLSGNPDTQYF.

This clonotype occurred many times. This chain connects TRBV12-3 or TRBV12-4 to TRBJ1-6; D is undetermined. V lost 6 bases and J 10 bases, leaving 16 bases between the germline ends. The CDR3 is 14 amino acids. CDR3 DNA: TGTGCCAGCAGCCCTCCGGGCAGAGGATCACCCCTCCACTTT. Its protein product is CASSPPGRGSPLHF.

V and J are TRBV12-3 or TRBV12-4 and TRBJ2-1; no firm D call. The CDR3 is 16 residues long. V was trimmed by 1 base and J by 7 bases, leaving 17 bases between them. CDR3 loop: CASSLDPRVASNEQFF. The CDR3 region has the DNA TGTGCCAGCAGTTTAGATCCTAGAGTCGCCTCGAATGAGCAGTTCTTC.